This section outlines one TCR beta chain sequence together with its context. The target antigen is unknown. This CDR3 has 14 amino acids. Germline values: CDR1 SEHNR, CDR2 FQNEAQ (reference sequence). Trimming cost V 1 base and J 6 bases, with 10 bases left between them. Sequencing was performed with immunoSEQ multiplex PCR; in TCRdb, only in-frame clones are kept and a portion is missing. The sample lists 75,000 to 80,000 clones; roughly 88% were seen once. This record belongs to a study of T cell responses to AZD1222 COVID-19 vaccine. Regarding the study as a whole: White British ancestry dominated among donors, who included more females, and clonal diversity was possibly underestimated.

Source: peripheral blood, taken 28 days after the second AZD1222 dose. The receptor was derived from an adult who received the AZD1222 COVID-19 vaccine. The genes are TRBV7-9 and TRBJ1-5; D is unresolved. The CDR3 loop reads CASSLGEGRQPQHF. CDR3 nucleotides: TGTGCCAGCAGCTTAGGGGAGGGTCGTCAGCCCCAGCATTTT.